A selection of T cell receptor beta chains follows, all from one sample in a study of PD-1 blockade in classical Hodgkin lymphoma. Some clones are missing from TCRdb's copy, which holds only in-frame ones; the method was immunoSEQ multiplex PCR. The sample consists of around 46,000 clones, roughly 90% of them appearing once. The sequencing here drew on peripheral blood mononuclear cells (PBMCs), taken before the fourth cycle of nivolumab. All receptors come from a human donor with classical Hodgkin lymphoma. Each CDR3 is given with its conserved first and last residue.

v_gene,CDR3aa
TRBV11-2,CASSRGLIPDTQYF
TRBV28,CASSTPGELFF
TRBV4-1,CASSQDYSSEAFF
TRBV6-5,CASSYSILGAYEQYF
TRBV10-2,CASSEYQGFNEQFF
TRBV11-2,CASSPNLQNTEAFF
TRBV7-9,CASSFPTLNNEQFF
TRBV28,CASSGDSLVPQETQYF
TRBV5-1,CASSKNGINEKLFF
TRBV5-1,CASSLGDGLDRGYTF
TRBV28,CASSSVTGPQETQYF
TRBV19,CASSRRVSYEQFF
TRBV23-1,CASSQGLGDIQYF
TRBV10-3,CAISESGGQGETQYF
TRBV5-1,CASSLWETQYF
TRBV29-1,CSVEHPYNEQFF
TRBV5-1,CASSVYNEQFF
TRBV6-5,CASRRSSYNEQFF
TRBV7-8,CASSPGTGRGGYTF
TRBV27,CASRSNYPGQGDGRETQYF
TRBV7-3,CASSLSISPSSYNEQFF
TRBV11-3,CASSLGAEETQYF
TRBV29-1,CSAVRDTRKNTEAFF
TRBV9,CASSHRAGDYEQYF
TRBV18,CASSTSGAYNEQFF
TRBV18,CASSPTEYSNQPQHF
TRBV13,CASSLVKVLAGVCEQFF
TRBV5-4,CASSRRTGGYNEQFF
TRBV5-6,CASSFSSRREKLFF